This is a list of T cell receptor beta chains from one sample in a study of T cells in Graves' hyperthyroidism and ophthalmopathy. TCRdb reprocessed the multiplex PCR reads via MiXCR and lists one record per CDR3 protein. The sample holds a few hundred thousand distinct CDR3 sequences, 40% to 55% seen once. Material: peripheral blood or thyroid tissue (not recorded which). The receptor source for this set is a woman between 18 and 30 years old with Graves' hyperthyroidism. Both conserved end residues are trimmed from each CDR3. D genes are given only for firm matches. The size of a clone is reported for some rows only, either as once, few or many, or as a class for expanded clones.

j_call	clone_size	d_call	v_call	cdr3_aa
TRBJ1-6	-	TRBD1	TRBV15	ATSTRQGDNSPLH
TRBJ1-2	once	TRBD1	TRBV7-2	ASSDGTGTLGYT
TRBJ1-1	-	-	TRBV9	AGSAVPGPYSEAF
TRBJ1-4	many	TRBD1	TRBV2	ASRKQGSTNEKLF
TRBJ2-7	many	TRBD2	TRBV19	ASSLVAGGPWNEQY
TRBJ1-2	-	-	TRBV6-5	ASTYRGAAGNT
TRBJ2-5	-	TRBD2	TRBV27	ASSRLAGAGGGQETQY
TRBJ2-2	many	-	TRBV2	ASTRELVGELF
TRBJ2-7	-	-	TRBV29-1	SVEVSRGGHSYEQY
TRBJ2-2	many	TRBD1	TRBV29-1	SVEQGAGGELF
TRBJ2-5	once	TRBD1	TRBV7-9	ASSFTGGQETQY